The sequence of this T cell receptor beta chain was determined in a study of T cell clonotyping in hematopoietic cell transplantation. Overall study results and limits: At the given depth, recipient repertoires were over 95% de novo clonotypes. Pathologically expanded recipient clonotypes increased progressively from day 30 to day 180 as diversity fell. Higher Inverse Simpson Index values in graft donor and pretransplant recipient predicted broader posttransplant TCR diversity. CD4 and CD8 repertoire contributions could not be separated without sorting.

With respect to this clone: Its antigen is still unknown.

Produced via immunoSEQ multiplex PCR; TCRdb's table is partial and in-frame only. The table records tens of thousands of clones, approximately 88% of them present only once. Trimming removed 3 bases from V and 5 bases from J, with 5 bases in between. This CDR3 comprises 12 residues. The germline V gene encodes CDR1 SGDLS and CDR2 YYNGEE. The chain employs TRBV9 and TRBJ1-4; tentatively, D is TRBD1 (5 bases). This receptor was taken from a woman between 40 and 50 years old in good health. Some clones in this sample may be carry-over from other donors' samples. The sequencing input was peripheral blood mononuclear cells. The CDR3 DNA follows: TGTGCCAGCAGCGAGGGGAATGAAAAACTGTTTTTT. This translates into CASSEGNEKLFF.